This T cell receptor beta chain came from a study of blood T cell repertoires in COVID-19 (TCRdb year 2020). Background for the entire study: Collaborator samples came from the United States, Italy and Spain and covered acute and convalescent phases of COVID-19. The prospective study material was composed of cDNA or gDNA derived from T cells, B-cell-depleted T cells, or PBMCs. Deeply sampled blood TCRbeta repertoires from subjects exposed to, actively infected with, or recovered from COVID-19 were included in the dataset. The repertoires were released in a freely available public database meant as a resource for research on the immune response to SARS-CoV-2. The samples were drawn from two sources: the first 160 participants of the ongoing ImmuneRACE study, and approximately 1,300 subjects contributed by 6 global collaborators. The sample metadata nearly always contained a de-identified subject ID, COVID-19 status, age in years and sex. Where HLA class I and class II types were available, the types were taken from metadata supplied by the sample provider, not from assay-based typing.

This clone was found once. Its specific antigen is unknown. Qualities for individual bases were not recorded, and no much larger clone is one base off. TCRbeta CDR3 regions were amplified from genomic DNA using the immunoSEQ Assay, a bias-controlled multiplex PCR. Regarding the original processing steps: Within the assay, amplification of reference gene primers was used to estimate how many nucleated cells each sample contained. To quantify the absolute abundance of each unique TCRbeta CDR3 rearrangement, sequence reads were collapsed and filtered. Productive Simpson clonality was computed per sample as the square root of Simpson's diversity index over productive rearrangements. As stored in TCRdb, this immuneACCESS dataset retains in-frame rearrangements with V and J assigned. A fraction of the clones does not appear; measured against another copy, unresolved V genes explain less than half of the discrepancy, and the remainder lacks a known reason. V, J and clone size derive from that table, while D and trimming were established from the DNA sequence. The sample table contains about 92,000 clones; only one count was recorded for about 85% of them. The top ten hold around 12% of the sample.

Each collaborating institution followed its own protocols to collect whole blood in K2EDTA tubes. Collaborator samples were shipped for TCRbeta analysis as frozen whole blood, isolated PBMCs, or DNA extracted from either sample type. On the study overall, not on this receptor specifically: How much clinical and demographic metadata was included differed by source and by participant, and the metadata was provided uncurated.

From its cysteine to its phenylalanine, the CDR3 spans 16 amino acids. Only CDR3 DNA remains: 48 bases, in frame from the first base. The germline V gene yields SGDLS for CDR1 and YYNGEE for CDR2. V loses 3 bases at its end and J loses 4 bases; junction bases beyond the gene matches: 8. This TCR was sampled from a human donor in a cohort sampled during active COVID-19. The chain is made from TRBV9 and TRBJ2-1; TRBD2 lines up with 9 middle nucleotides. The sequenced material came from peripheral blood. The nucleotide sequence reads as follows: TGTGCCAGCAGCGACCCTATAGCGGGGGAATACAATGAGCAGTTCTTC. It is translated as CASSDPIAGEYNEQFF.